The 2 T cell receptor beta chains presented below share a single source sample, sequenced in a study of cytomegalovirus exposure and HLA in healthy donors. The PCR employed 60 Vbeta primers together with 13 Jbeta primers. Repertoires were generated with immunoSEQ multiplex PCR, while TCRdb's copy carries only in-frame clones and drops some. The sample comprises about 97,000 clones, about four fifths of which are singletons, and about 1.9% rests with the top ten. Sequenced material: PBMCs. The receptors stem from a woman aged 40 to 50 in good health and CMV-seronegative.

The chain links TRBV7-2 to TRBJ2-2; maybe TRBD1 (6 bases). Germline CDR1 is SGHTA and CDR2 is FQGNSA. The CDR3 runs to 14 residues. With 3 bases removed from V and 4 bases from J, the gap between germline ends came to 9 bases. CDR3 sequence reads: CASSLQGTTGELFF. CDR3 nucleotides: TGTGCCAGCAGCTTGCAGGGGACCACCGGGGAGCTGTTTTTT.

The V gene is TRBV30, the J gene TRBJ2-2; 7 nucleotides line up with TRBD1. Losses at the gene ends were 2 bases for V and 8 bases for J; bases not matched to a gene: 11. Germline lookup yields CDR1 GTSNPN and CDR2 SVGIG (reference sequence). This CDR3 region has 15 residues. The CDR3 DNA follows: TGTGCCTGGAGTCCATACCACACGGGACAGGGGGAGCTGTTTTTT. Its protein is CAWSPYHTGQGELFF.